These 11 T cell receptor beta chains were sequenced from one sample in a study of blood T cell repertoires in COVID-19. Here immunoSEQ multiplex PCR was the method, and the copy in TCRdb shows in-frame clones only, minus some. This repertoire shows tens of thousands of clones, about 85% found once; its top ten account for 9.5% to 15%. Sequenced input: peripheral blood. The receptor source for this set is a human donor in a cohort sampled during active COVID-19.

DNA for the CDR3: TGTGCCAGCAGCCTGCGGCTAGCAGGCGAGACCCAGTACTTC. Protein sequence: CASSLRLAGETQYF. The chain uses TRBV5-4 and TRBJ2-5; possible D gene TRBD2, 5 bases. The germline V and J ends were trimmed by 4 bases and 5 bases, with 15 bases remaining between them. CDR1 and CDR2 from the germline V gene are SGHNT and YYREEE (reference sequence). This CDR3 has 14 amino acids.

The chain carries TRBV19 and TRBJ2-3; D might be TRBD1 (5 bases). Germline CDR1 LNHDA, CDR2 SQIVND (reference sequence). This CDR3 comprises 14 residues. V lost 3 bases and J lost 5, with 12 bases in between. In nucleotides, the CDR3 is TGTGCCAGTAGTATCCAGGGTCCAAGAGATACGCAGTATTTT. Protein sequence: CASSIQGPRDTQYF.

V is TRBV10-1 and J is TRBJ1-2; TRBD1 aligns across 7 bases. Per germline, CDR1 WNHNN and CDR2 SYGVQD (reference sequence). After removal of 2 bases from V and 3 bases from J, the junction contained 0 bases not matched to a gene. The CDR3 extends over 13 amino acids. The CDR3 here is CASSETGDYGYTF. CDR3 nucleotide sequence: TGCGCCAGCAGTGAGACAGGGGACTATGGCTACACCTTC.

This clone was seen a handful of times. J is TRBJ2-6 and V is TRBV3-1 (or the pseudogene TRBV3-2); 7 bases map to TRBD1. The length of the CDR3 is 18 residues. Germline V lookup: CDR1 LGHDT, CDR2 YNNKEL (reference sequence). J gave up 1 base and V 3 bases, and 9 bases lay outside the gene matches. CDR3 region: CASSHIGTVASGANVLTF. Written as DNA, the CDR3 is TGTGCCAGCAGCCATATTGGGACAGTCGCTTCTGGGGCCAACGTCCTGACTTTC.

Here the CDR3 reads CASRYMNTEAFF. The CDR3 nucleotides are TGTGCCAGCAGGTATATGAACACTGAAGCTTTCTTT. The chain employs TRBV28 and TRBJ1-1; D gene unclear. Trimming pared 6 bases from V and 0 bases from J, leaving 5 bases between. The CDR3 length is 12 residues. The germline V gene encodes CDR1 MDHEN and CDR2 SYDVKM.

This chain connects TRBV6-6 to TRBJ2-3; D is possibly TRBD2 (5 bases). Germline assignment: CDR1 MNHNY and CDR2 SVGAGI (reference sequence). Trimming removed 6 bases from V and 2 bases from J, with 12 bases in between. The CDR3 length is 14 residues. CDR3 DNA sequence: TGTGCCAGCAGACGGGAATCACCCACAGATACGCAGTATTTT. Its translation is CASRRESPTDTQYF.

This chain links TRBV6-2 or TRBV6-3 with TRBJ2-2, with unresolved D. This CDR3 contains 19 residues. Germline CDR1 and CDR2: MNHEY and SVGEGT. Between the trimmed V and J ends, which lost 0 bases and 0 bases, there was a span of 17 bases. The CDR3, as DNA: TGTGCCAGCAGTTACTCGTGGCTCCTCTCAGAACCGAACACCGGGGAGCTGTTTTTT. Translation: CASSYSWLLSEPNTGELFF.

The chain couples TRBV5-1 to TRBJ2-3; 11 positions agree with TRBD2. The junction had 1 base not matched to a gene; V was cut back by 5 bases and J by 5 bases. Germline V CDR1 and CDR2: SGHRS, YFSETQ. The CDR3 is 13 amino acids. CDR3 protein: CASSTSGRDTQYF. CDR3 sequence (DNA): TGCGCCAGCAGTACTAGCGGGAGAGATACGCAGTATTTT. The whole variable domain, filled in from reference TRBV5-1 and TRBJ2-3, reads KAGVTQTPRYLIKTRGQQVTLSCSPISGHRSVSWYQQTPGQGLQFLFEYFSETQRNKGNFPGRFSGRQFSNSRSEMNVSTLELGDSALYLCASSTSGRDTQYFGPGTRLTVL.

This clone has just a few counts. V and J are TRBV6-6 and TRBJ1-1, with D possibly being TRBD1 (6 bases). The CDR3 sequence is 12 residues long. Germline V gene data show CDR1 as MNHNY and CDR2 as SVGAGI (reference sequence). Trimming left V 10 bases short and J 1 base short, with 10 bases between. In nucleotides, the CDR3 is TGTGCCATTCAACAGGGGAACACTGAAGCTTTCTTT. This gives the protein CAIQQGNTEAFF.

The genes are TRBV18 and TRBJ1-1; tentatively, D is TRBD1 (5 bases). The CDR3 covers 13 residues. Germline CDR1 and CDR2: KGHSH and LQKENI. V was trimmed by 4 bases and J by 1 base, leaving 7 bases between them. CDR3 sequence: CASSQTANTEAFF. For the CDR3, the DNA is TGTGCCAGCTCACAGACAGCGAACACTGAAGCTTTCTTT.

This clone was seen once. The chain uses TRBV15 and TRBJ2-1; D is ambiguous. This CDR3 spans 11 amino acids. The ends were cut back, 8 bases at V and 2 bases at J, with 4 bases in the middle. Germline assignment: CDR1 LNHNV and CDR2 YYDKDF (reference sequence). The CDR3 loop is CATSTYNEQFF. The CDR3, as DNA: TGTGCCACCTCTACCTACAATGAGCAGTTCTTC.